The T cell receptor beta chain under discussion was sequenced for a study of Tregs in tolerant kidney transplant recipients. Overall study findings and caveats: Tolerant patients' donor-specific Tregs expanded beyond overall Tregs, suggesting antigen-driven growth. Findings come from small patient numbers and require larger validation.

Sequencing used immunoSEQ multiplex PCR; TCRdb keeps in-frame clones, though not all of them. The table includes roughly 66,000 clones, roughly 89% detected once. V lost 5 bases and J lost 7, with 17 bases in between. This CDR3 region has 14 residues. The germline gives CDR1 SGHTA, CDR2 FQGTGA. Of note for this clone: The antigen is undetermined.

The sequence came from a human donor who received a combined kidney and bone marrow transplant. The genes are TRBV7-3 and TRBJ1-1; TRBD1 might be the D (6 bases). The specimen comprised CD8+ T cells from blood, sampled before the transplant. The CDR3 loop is CASSETGGQHEAFF. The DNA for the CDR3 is TGTGCCAGCAGCGAAACCGGGGGGCAGCATGAAGCTTTCTTT.